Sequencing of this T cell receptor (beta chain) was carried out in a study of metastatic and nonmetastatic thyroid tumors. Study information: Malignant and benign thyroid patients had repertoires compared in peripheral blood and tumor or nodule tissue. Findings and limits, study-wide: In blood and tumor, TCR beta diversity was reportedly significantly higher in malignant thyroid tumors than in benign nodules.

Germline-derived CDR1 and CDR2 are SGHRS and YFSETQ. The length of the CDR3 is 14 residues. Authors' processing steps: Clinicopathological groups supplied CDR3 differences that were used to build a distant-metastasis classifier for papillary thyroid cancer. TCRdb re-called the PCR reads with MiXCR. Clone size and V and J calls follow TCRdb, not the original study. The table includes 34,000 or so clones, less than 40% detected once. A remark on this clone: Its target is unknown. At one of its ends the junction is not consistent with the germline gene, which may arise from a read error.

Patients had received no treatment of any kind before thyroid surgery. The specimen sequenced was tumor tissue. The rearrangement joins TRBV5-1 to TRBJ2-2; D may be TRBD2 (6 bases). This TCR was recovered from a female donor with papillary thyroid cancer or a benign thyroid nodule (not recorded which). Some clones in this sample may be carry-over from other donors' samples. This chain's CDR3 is CASSEQVGGGELLF. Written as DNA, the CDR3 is TGCGCCAGCAGCGAACAAGTGGGAGGCGGGGAGCTGCTTTTT.